The rows below give T cell receptor beta chains drawn from one sample of a study of T-cell memory formation after mild COVID-19. One entry per CDR3 protein, called by TCRdb with MiXCR from the 5' RACE reads. Among 250,000 to 350,000 distinct CDR3 sequences listed, 15% to 20% were seen once. Sequencing was performed on PBMCs or a T cell subset sorted from them (not recorded which). These receptors all stem from a man aged 18 to 29 who had mild COVID-19 (a few samples of this study predate the infection). Cell type and time point are not known. The CDR3 runs from the conserved cysteine through the conserved F or W. The order of the fields is V gene, J gene, D gene, CDR3 length, clone size, CDR3 DNA, CDR3 protein. The D gene is left open where the match is weak. Size is stated for part of the rows, as once, few or many counts, or as a class when the clone is expanded.

V: TRBV10-3
J: TRBJ2-3
D: .
length: 13
size: many
DNA: TGTGCCGTTAGGGACACAGGCACAGATACGCAGTATTTT
CDR3: CAVRDTGTDTQYF

V: TRBV4-3
J: TRBJ1-1
D: .
length: 13
size: .
DNA: TGCGCCAGCAGCCAATGGGATGGAGGGGTAGCTTTCTTT
CDR3: CASSQWDGGVAFF

V: TRBV5-1
J: TRBJ2-3
D: TRBD2
length: 15
size: few
DNA: TGCGCCAGCAGCCGTAGCGGGGGGGCTAAAGATACGCAGTATTTT
CDR3: CASSRSGGAKDTQYF

V: TRBV4-3
J: TRBJ2-5
D: .
length: 16
size: many
DNA: TGCGCCAGCAGCCAAGAAGCGAGGGTCAGGGAAGAGACCCAGTACTTC
CDR3: CASSQEARVREETQYF

V: TRBV6-6
J: TRBJ1-4
D: TRBD1
length: 18
size: .
DNA: TGTGCCAGCAGTTACAATAGGGACAGAGATGCAACTAATGAAAAACTGTTTTTT
CDR3: CASSYNRDRDATNEKLFF

V: TRBV5-1
J: TRBJ1-2
D: .
length: 14
size: few
DNA: TGCGCCAGCAGCTTGGATCGAGGAGGGGATGGCTACACCTTC
CDR3: CASSLDRGGDGYTF

V: TRBV18
J: TRBJ2-1
D: .
length: 14
size: .
DNA: TGTGCCAGCTCAGCACAGGAATCGGTCAATGAGCAGTTCTTC
CDR3: CASSAQESVNEQFF

V: TRBV18
J: TRBJ2-2
D: TRBD1
length: 14
size: many
DNA: TGTGCCAGCTCACCGTGGACAGGGGAAGGGGAGCTGTTTTTT
CDR3: CASSPWTGEGELFF

V: TRBV27
J: TRBJ1-4
D: TRBD1
length: 15
size: .
DNA: TGTGCCAGCAGAGGGCGGACAGGGCCGAATGAAAAACTGTTTTTT
CDR3: CASRGRTGPNEKLFF

V: TRBV10-1
J: TRBJ2-5
D: .
length: 13
size: few
DNA: TGCGCCAGCAGTGAGTCGCTCCAAGAGACCCAGTACTTC
CDR3: CASSESLQETQYF

V: TRBV2
J: TRBJ2-3
D: .
length: 13
size: many
DNA: TGTGCCAGCCAGGACCCCGATCCCAATACGCAGTATTTT
CDR3: CASQDPDPNTQYF

V: TRBV14
J: TRBJ1-2
D: .
length: 16
size: few
DNA: TGTGCCAGCAGCCAAACAGCTAAGGGGATTGACTATGGCTACACCTTC
CDR3: CASSQTAKGIDYGYTF

V: TRBV18
J: TRBJ1-4
D: .
length: 13
size: .
DNA: TGTGCCAGCTCGGAGGGGGAGGCCGAAAAACTGTTTTTT
CDR3: CASSEGEAEKLFF

V: TRBV12-3/TRBV12-4
J: TRBJ2-3
D: TRBD2
length: 14
size: many
DNA: TGTGCCGGAGCGGGGGGCGGGCCCTCAGATACGCAGTATTTT
CDR3: CAGAGGGPSDTQYF

V: TRBV7-2
J: TRBJ2-3
D: .
length: 15
size: .
DNA: TGTGCCAGCAGCCCCTCAGGGATAAGCACAGATACGCAGTATTTT
CDR3: CASSPSGISTDTQYF

V: TRBV6-5
J: TRBJ1-4
D: TRBD1
length: 13
size: few
DNA: TGTGCCAGCAATACAGGGGTGGATGAAAAACTGTTTTTT
CDR3: CASNTGVDEKLFF

V: TRBV5-1
J: TRBJ2-3
D: TRBD1
length: 14
size: many
DNA: TGCGCCAGCAGCCAGGACAGGAGCACAGATACGCAGTATTTT
CDR3: CASSQDRSTDTQYF

V: TRBV7-8
J: TRBJ2-1
D: .
length: 14
size: .
DNA: TGTGCCAGCAGGTCCGCGGGGCCCGACAATGAGCAGTTCTTC
CDR3: CASRSAGPDNEQFF

V: TRBV24-1
J: TRBJ1-4
D: .
length: 14
size: .
DNA: TGTGCCACCAGTGATTCGGGGGGCGATGAAAAACTGTTTTTT
CDR3: CATSDSGGDEKLFF

V: TRBV6-5
J: TRBJ1-5
D: .
length: 14
size: .
DNA: TGTGCCAGCAGTTACTCGAAAAGCAATCAGCCCCAGCATTTT
CDR3: CASSYSKSNQPQHF

V: TRBV5-1
J: TRBJ1-5
D: TRBD1
length: 14
size: .
DNA: TGCGCCAGCAGCCCCGACAGGGGAAGCCAGCCCCAGCATTTT
CDR3: CASSPDRGSQPQHF

V: TRBV29-1
J: TRBJ2-1
D: .
length: 10
size: .
DNA: TGCAGCGTTGTGTGGAATGAGCAGTTCTTC
CDR3: CSVVWNEQFF

V: TRBV12-3/TRBV12-4
J: TRBJ2-1
D: TRBD2
length: 15
size: .
DNA: TGTGCCAGCAGTTTAGCTAGCGGGGGGGACAATGAGCAGTTCTTC
CDR3: CASSLASGGDNEQFF

V: TRBV12-3/TRBV12-4
J: TRBJ1-2
D: .
length: 15
size: .
DNA: TGTGCCAGCAGTTTATGGGGCCGGGGGGACTATGGCTACACCTTC
CDR3: CASSLWGRGDYGYTF

V: TRBV6-2/TRBV6-3
J: TRBJ1-1
D: .
length: 13
size: .
DNA: TGTGCCAGCACAGGGAACAGGGTCTCTGAAGCTTTCTTT
CDR3: CASTGNRVSEAFF

V: TRBV20-1
J: TRBJ2-5
D: TRBD1
length: 13
size: .
DNA: TGCAGTGCGGATCACAGGGGTCAAGAGACCCAGTACTTC
CDR3: CSADHRGQETQYF

V: TRBV4-2
J: TRBJ2-1
D: TRBD2
length: 17
size: few
DNA: TGTGCCAGCAGCCGAGCGGCTAGCGGGGGGGTCGCAGATGAGCAGTTCTTC
CDR3: CASSRAASGGVADEQFF

V: TRBV7-7
J: TRBJ2-5
D: .
length: 15
size: .
DNA: TGTGCCAGCAGCTTAGCTGTAGCGCTCCAAGAGACCCAGTACTTC
CDR3: CASSLAVALQETQYF

V: TRBV4-1
J: TRBJ2-3
D: .
length: 15
size: .
DNA: TGCGCCAGCAGCCAGGCAGGTCATGACCCAGATACGCAGTATTTT
CDR3: CASSQAGHDPDTQYF

V: TRBV18
J: TRBJ1-1
D: .
length: 13
size: few
DNA: TGTGCCAGCTCACCCTCTACGACAGCTGAAGCTTTCTTT
CDR3: CASSPSTTAEAFF

V: TRBV20-1
J: TRBJ2-1
D: .
length: 17
size: .
DNA: TGCAGTGCTAGTGGGGGGATCCGGGTTCGCTCCTACAATGAGCAGTTCTTC
CDR3: CSASGGIRVRSYNEQFF

V: TRBV15
J: TRBJ2-7
D: .
length: 13
size: .
DNA: TGTGCCACCAGCAGCTACTCGGGCTACGAGCAGTACTTC
CDR3: CATSSYSGYEQYF

V: TRBV25-1
J: TRBJ2-3
D: .
length: 14
size: .
DNA: TGTGCCAGCAGAAGTTGGGGGGACACCGGCGCGCAGTATTTT
CDR3: CASRSWGDTGAQYF

V: TRBV11-2
J: TRBJ2-2
D: .
length: 15
size: few
DNA: TGTGCCAGCAGTTCTCGAGTGGTGAACACCGGGGAGCTGTTTTTT
CDR3: CASSSRVVNTGELFF

V: TRBV7-2
J: TRBJ1-2
D: .
length: 14
size: few
DNA: TGTGCCAGCAGCGACAGCGTTATGGGCTATGGCTACACCTTC
CDR3: CASSDSVMGYGYTF

V: TRBV24-1
J: TRBJ2-2
D: TRBD1
length: 15
size: few
DNA: TGTGCCACCAGTTGGACAGGGCTGAACACCGGGGAGCTGTTTTTT
CDR3: CATSWTGLNTGELFF

V: TRBV7-3
J: TRBJ2-3
D: TRBD2
length: 17
size: few
DNA: TGTGCCAGCAGCCTCGGGGCTAGCGGGGTTGGTTCAGATACGCAGTATTTT
CDR3: CASSLGASGVGSDTQYF

V: TRBV6-2/TRBV6-3
J: TRBJ1-6
D: .
length: 13
size: .
DNA: TGTGCCAGCCGGTATCAGGGATGGGAACCCCTCCACTTT
CDR3: CASRYQGWEPLHF

V: TRBV4-2
J: TRBJ2-3
D: TRBD2
length: 16
size: .
DNA: TGTGCCAGCAGCCAAGAGTCCAGCGGGGGAGCAGATACGCAGTATTTT
CDR3: CASSQESSGGADTQYF

V: TRBV6-2/TRBV6-3
J: TRBJ2-2
D: TRBD2
length: 19
size: .
DNA: TGTGCCAGCAGTTACCAGCGGCTAGCGGGGGGCCAAAACAACGGGGAGCTGTTTTTT
CDR3: CASSYQRLAGGQNNGELFF

V: TRBV2
J: TRBJ2-5
D: TRBD2
length: 16
size: .
DNA: TGTGCCAGCAGCCCGATTGGAGCGGGGGCGCAAGAGACCCAGTACTTC
CDR3: CASSPIGAGAQETQYF

V: TRBV5-1
J: TRBJ1-3
D: .
length: 15
size: .
DNA: TGCGCCAGCAGCTTGGCTCAGGGTTCAGGAAACACCATATATTTT
CDR3: CASSLAQGSGNTIYF

V: TRBV4-1
J: TRBJ2-1
D: .
length: 16
size: .
DNA: TGCGCCAGCAGCCAAGTATCAGGGAACTCCTACAATGAGCAGTTCTTC
CDR3: CASSQVSGNSYNEQFF

V: TRBV20-1
J: TRBJ1-1
D: .
length: 14
size: .
DNA: TGCAGTGCTAGAGATGACCGTTCGAACACTGAAGCTTTCTTT
CDR3: CSARDDRSNTEAFF

V: TRBV10-3
J: TRBJ1-1
D: .
length: 14
size: .
DNA: TGTGCCATCAGGGATGACAGGTCGGGCACTGAAGCTTTCTTT
CDR3: CAIRDDRSGTEAFF

V: TRBV15
J: TRBJ2-3
D: .
length: 16
size: few
DNA: TGTGCCACCAGCAGAGATCGAGGTTATAGTGTGGATACGCAGTATTTT
CDR3: CATSRDRGYSVDTQYF

V: TRBV20-1
J: TRBJ2-7
D: TRBD2
length: 15
size: .
DNA: TGCAGTGCGGGGGGGACTAGCGGAGCCGCCTGGGAGCAGTACTTC
CDR3: CSAGGTSGAAWEQYF

V: TRBV15
J: TRBJ2-7
D: TRBD1
length: 17
size: .
DNA: TGTGCCACCAGCGGTTCCAGTCCGGGACAGGGATCCTACGAGCAGTACTTC
CDR3: CATSGSSPGQGSYEQYF

V: TRBV6-2/TRBV6-3
J: TRBJ1-2
D: TRBD1
length: 14
size: .
DNA: TGTGCCAGCACCAGGGGGCCAACGGCTTATGGCTACACCTTC
CDR3: CASTRGPTAYGYTF

V: TRBV18
J: TRBJ2-3
D: .
length: 14
size: .
DNA: TGTGCCAGCTCACCTATGACGTTCGCAGATACGCAGTATTTT
CDR3: CASSPMTFADTQYF

V: TRBV7-9
J: TRBJ1-1
D: .
length: 15
size: .
DNA: TGTGCCAGCAGCTTACCAGTCCAATGGGGCACTGAAGCTTTCTTT
CDR3: CASSLPVQWGTEAFF

V: TRBV7-2
J: TRBJ1-1
D: .
length: 14
size: many
DNA: TGTGCCAGCAGCTTAAGTGCAGGGAGAACTGAAGCTTTCTTT
CDR3: CASSLSAGRTEAFF

V: TRBV5-1
J: TRBJ2-2
D: TRBD1
length: 16
size: few
DNA: TGCGCCAGCAGCTCATCCGGGACAGGGGGCACCGGGGAGCTGTTTTTT
CDR3: CASSSSGTGGTGELFF

V: TRBV3-1
J: TRBJ2-3
D: TRBD2
length: 16
size: few
DNA: TGTGCCAGCAGCCGTTGGACTAGCGGGCTAAGGGGTACGCAGTATTTT
CDR3: CASSRWTSGLRGTQYF

V: TRBV6-5
J: TRBJ1-1
D: .
length: 14
size: few
DNA: TGTGCCAGCAGTTACAGCCAGAAGAACACTGAAGCTTTCTTT
CDR3: CASSYSQKNTEAFF

V: TRBV6-1
J: TRBJ2-5
D: TRBD2
length: 15
size: .
DNA: TGTGCCAGCAGTGAACAGCTAGCGGTAAAAGAGACCCAGTACTTC
CDR3: CASSEQLAVKETQYF

V: TRBV7-2
J: TRBJ2-1
D: .
length: 12
size: .
DNA: TGTGCCAGCAGCTCCACGACTCTTGAGCAGTTCTTC
CDR3: CASSSTTLEQFF

V: TRBV20-1
J: TRBJ1-2
D: TRBD1
length: 13
size: few
DNA: TGCACGGCCCCGACAGGGATTGGCTATGGCTACACCTTC
CDR3: CTAPTGIGYGYTF

V: TRBV7-6
J: TRBJ2-5
D: .
length: 16
size: .
DNA: TGTGCCAGCAGCTCGCCCCCCGACGGGACCGGGGAGACCCAGTACTTC
CDR3: CASSSPPDGTGETQYF